These 5 T cell receptor beta chains were sequenced from one sample in a study of shared T cell receptors in the human thymus. The protocol was immunoSEQ multiplex PCR, while the TCRdb copy is restricted to in-frame clones and leaves out a portion. The data hold approximately 760,000 clones, with 80% to 90% observed a single time. These same records also appear under a second study, on human thymus T cells.

The sample consisted of thymocytes. The receptors were sampled from a girl in the first two years of life with a congenital heart defect.

This clone was seen just once. The chain combines TRBV6-5 with TRBJ1-1, with 7 bases lining up with TRBD1. The length of the CDR3 is 15 residues. V was clipped by 4 bases and J by 5 bases; unmatched bases: 10. Germline CDR1 reads MNHEY; CDR2 reads SVGAGI. The CDR3: CASSSRTGERTEAFF. In DNA form, the CDR3 reads TGTGCCAGCAGTTCCCGAACAGGGGAGAGGACTGAAGCTTTCTTT.

The chain couples TRBV6-6 to TRBJ2-1, with 9 positions matching TRBD1. Germline V gene sequence: CDR1 MNHNY, CDR2 SVGAGI (reference sequence). The V gene end was trimmed by 5 bases and the J gene end by 9 bases; junction bases not matched to a gene: 11. The CDR3 sequence is 15 residues long. The CDR3: CASSPLRTGESEQFF. CDR3 coding DNA: TGTGCCAGCAGTCCCCTCCGGACAGGGGAGAGTGAGCAGTTCTTC.

J is TRBJ1-6 and V is TRBV7-9, with D possibly being TRBD1 (5 bases). V was clipped by 2 bases and J by 10 bases, with 12 bases between them. The CDR3 consists of 14 residues. Per the germline V gene, CDR1 is SEHNR and CDR2 is FQNEAQ (reference sequence). CDR3 amino acids: CASSLSSTGSPLHF. DNA for the CDR3: TGTGCCAGCAGCTTATCCAGTACAGGCTCACCCCTCCACTTT.

This sequence joins TRBV5-1 and TRBJ1-5; TRBD1 is a possible D gene (6 bases). V was clipped by 6 bases and J by 3 bases, with 22 bases between them. The V gene's germline CDR1 is SGHRS and CDR2 YFSETQ. The length of the CDR3 is 17 residues. CDR3 protein: CASIGSHGDKYNQPQHF. The CDR3, as DNA: TGCGCCAGCATAGGATCTCACGGGGACAAGTACAATCAGCCCCAGCATTTT.

A remark on this clone: The junction departs from the called germline gene at one end, perhaps through a read error. This chain uses TRBV6-5 with TRBJ1-2; TRBD1 is a possible D gene (6 bases). CDR1 is MNHEY, CDR2 SVGAGI, per germline. The CDR3 runs to 15 residues. Here the CDR3 DNA reads TGTGCCAGCAGCAAACAGGGAGATCCAAACTATGGCTACACTTTC. Protein product: CASSKQGDPNYGYTF.